These 21 T cell receptor beta chains came from one sample sequenced in a study of T cells in Graves' hyperthyroidism and ophthalmopathy. Amplified TCR beta CDR3 regions derived from RNA transcripts. In the first-round RT-PCR of the TCR CDR3, the HTBI primer set was used. TCRdb redid the calling of the multiplex PCR reads with MiXCR, one entry per CDR3 protein. The sample consists of around 350,000 distinct CDR3 sequences, less than 15% of them appearing once. Sequencing used blood. Receptors originate from a young woman with Graves' hyperthyroidism.

This clonotype showed up many times. The chain links TRBV20-1 to TRBJ2-5, with 10 bases lining up with TRBD2. Germline V CDR1 and CDR2: DFQATT, SNEGSKA (reference sequence). The CDR3 has 15 amino acids. The J segment lost 4 bases and the V segment lost 0 bases, leaving 5 bases of the junction unmatched. CDR3 loop: CSARDLASGRETQYF. For the CDR3, the DNA is TGCAGTGCTAGAGATCTGGCTAGCGGGAGAGAGACCCAGTACTTC.

This clonotype was detected many times. The genes are TRBV18 and TRBJ2-7, with 9 bases aligning to TRBD1. V gave up 1 base and J gave up 4 bases; unmatched junction bases: 2. This CDR3 comprises 14 residues. From germline, CDR1 is KGHSH and CDR2 LQKENI. The CDR3 sequence is CASSPLDRGYEQYF. Written as DNA, the CDR3 is TGTGCCAGCTCACCACTCGACAGGGGGTACGAGCAGTACTTC.

This clonotype was recorded at least ten times. J is TRBJ1-2 and V is TRBV20-1; D not resolved. Trimming removed 7 bases from V and 4 bases from J, with 10 bases in between. This CDR3 spans 11 amino acids. Germline values: CDR1 DFQATT, CDR2 SNEGSKA (reference sequence). This CDR3 reads CSDSASYGYTF. The CDR3 coding sequence is TGCAGTGATTCCGCCTCCTATGGCTACACCTTC.

This clonotype came up many times. The V and J genes are TRBV6-1 and TRBJ2-3; the D gene is possibly TRBD2 (5 bases). The germline V gene encodes CDR1 MNHNS and CDR2 SASEGT. V dropped 6 bases and J dropped 4 bases, with 14 bases sitting between them. The CDR3 has 14 residues. Written as DNA, the CDR3 is TGTGCCAGCAGACCCGGTGAGGGCGCAGATACGCAGTATTTT. Translating gives CASRPGEGADTQYF.

Many counts were recorded for this clonotype. This chain joins TRBV11-2 and TRBJ1-6, with a weak D call TRBD1 (5 bases). The germline gives CDR1 SGHAT, CDR2 FQNNGV. V lost 5 bases and J 10 bases, leaving 18 bases between the germline ends. The length of the CDR3 is 15 residues. CDR3: CASSRIGGVESPLHF. DNA of the CDR3: TGTGCCAGCAGCCGGATCGGGGGAGTGGAATCACCCCTCCACTTT.

V and J are TRBV20-1 and TRBJ2-1; 11 bases match TRBD2. Germline assignment: CDR1 DFQATT and CDR2 SNEGSKA (reference sequence). The CDR3 sequence is 14 residues long. V gave up 1 base and J gave up 7 bases; unmatched junction bases: 3. CDR3 in amino acids: CSARVSGGANEQFF. The CDR3 bases are TGCAGTGCTAGAGTTAGCGGGGGGGCTAATGAGCAGTTCTTC.

This clonotype was observed at least ten times. This sequence joins TRBV28 and TRBJ1-4, with D tentatively TRBD1 (5 bases). Trimming pared 7 bases from V and 1 base from J, leaving 13 bases between. The CDR3 extends over 15 amino acids. CDR1 MDHEN and CDR2 SYDVKM come from the germline V gene. The chain's CDR3 is CASTPWGGTNEKLFF. The CDR3, as DNA: TGTGCCAGCACCCCCTGGGGGGGAACTAATGAAAAACTGTTTTTT. Full variable domain (missing parts from reference TRBV28 and TRBJ1-4): DVKVTQSSRYLVKRTGEKVFLECVQDMDHENMFWYRQDPGLGLRLIYFSYDVKMKEKGDIPEGYSVSREKKERFSLILESASTNQTSMYLCASTPWGGTNEKLFFGSGTQLSVL.

This clonotype was observed at least ten times. The J gene is TRBJ2-3, the V gene TRBV28; D is unresolved. The CDR3 runs to 16 residues. Germline values: CDR1 MDHEN, CDR2 SYDVKM. Trimming removed 7 bases at V and 0 bases at J, with 17 bases between. The CDR3 protein is CASTPGGFRSTDTQYF. Written as DNA, the CDR3 is TGTGCCAGCACCCCGGGTGGGTTTAGGAGCACAGATACGCAGTATTTT.

This clonotype has at least ten counts. The V and J genes are TRBV19 and TRBJ1-1, with D possibly being TRBD1 (5 bases). Trimming left V 5 bases short and J 4 bases short, with 14 bases between. CDR1 and CDR2 (germline): LNHDA, SQIVND (reference sequence). The CDR3 loop spans 14 amino acids. CDR3 region: CASSLIQGGTEAFF. CDR3 coding DNA: TGTGCCAGTAGTCTCATCCAGGGAGGCACTGAAGCTTTCTTT.

The sample holds many counts of this clonotype. The chain recombines TRBV20-1 with TRBJ2-1; D remains unclear. Trimming pared 3 bases from V and 4 bases from J, leaving 10 bases between. CDR1 and CDR2 (germline): DFQATT, SNEGSKA (reference sequence). The CDR3 is made up of 13 amino acids. The CDR3 nucleotides are TGCAGTGCTAGCGGGCTTGGGTACAATGAGCAGTTCTTC. This gives the protein CSASGLGYNEQFF.

This clonotype has ten or more counts. This chain connects TRBV2 to TRBJ1-2; D perhaps matches TRBD1 (5 bases). CDR1 and CDR2 (germline): SNHLY, FYNNEI. The CDR3 consists of 17 residues. V was shortened by 1 base and J by 4 bases, with 19 bases between the two germline ends. In nucleotides, the CDR3 is TGTGCCAGCAGTGAAGGGGGACCGCCGCAATTAAGCTATGGCTACACCTTC. Translated, it gives CASSEGGPPQLSYGYTF.

The sample holds a few counts of this clonotype. The chain employs TRBV6-2 or TRBV6-3 and TRBJ2-7; weak D call: TRBD1 (5 bases). Germline values: CDR1 MNHEY, CDR2 SVGEGT. Trimming left V 6 bases short and J 7 bases short, with 19 bases between. This CDR3 comprises 14 residues. CDR3 in DNA: TGTGCCAGCAGCTCCGGCCAGGGTTTGAGGGAGCAGTACTTC. Translated, it gives CASSSGQGLREQYF.

This clonotype occurred many times. The chain has TRBV18 and TRBJ1-5, with a tentative D call TRBD1 (5 bases). The CDR3 totals 16 residues. CDR1 and CDR2 from the germline V gene are KGHSH and LQKENI. Trimming took 0 bases from V and 4 from J, leaving 13 bases between them. The CDR3 DNA follows: TGTGCCAGCTCACCACCGACAGCAGAGCCTAATCAGCCCCAGCATTTT. Protein product: CASSPPTAEPNQPQHF.

This clonotype has at least ten counts. The chain has TRBV28 and TRBJ1-4; TRBD1 matches at 7 bases. The germline V gene encodes CDR1 MDHEN and CDR2 SYDVKM. V dropped 5 bases and J dropped 0; count of bases not matched to a gene: 12. This CDR3 spans 18 amino acids. CDR3 amino acids: CASSPAGQSFATNEKLFF. In DNA form, the CDR3 reads TGTGCCAGCAGTCCCGCGGGACAGTCTTTCGCAACTAATGAAAAACTGTTTTTT.

The CDR3 DNA reads TGTGCCAGCAGCTTGGTAACAGGCTATGGCTACACCTTC. Translating gives CASSLVTGYGYTF. The chain carries TRBV5-8 and TRBJ1-2, with D tentatively TRBD1 (5 bases). The length of the CDR3 is 13 residues. Germline V gene lookup returns CDR1 SGHTS and CDR2 YDEGEE. V shed 0 bases and J shed 4 bases, with 7 bases lying between them.

This clonotype was counted at least ten times. The chain links TRBV18 to TRBJ2-3; D call uncertain. The germline V gene encodes CDR1 KGHSH and CDR2 LQKENI. CDR3 length: 12 amino acids. Trimming removed 4 bases at V and 5 bases at J, with 7 bases between. DNA for the CDR3: TGTGCCAGCTCACAGACTGGAGATACGCAGTATTTT. This codes for CASSQTGDTQYF.

The CDR3 loop is CAISLGTSGGAYNEQFF. The CDR3 nucleotides read TGTGCCATCAGCCTTGGGACTAGCGGGGGGGCCTACAATGAGCAGTTCTTC. The chain links TRBV10-3 to TRBJ2-1; TRBD2 matches 16 bases. J lost 2 bases, V lost 6 bases, and 4 bases had no gene match. The CDR3 has 17 residues. From germline, CDR1 is ENHRY and CDR2 SYGVKD.

This clonotype was seen repeatedly, ten times or more. V gene TRBV11-1 combines with J gene TRBJ2-7; D unresolved. The CDR3 contains 13 residues. V was trimmed by 4 bases and J by 1 base, leaving 8 bases between them. CDR1 is SGHAT and CDR2 is FQDESV in the germline V gene (reference sequence). In nucleotides, the CDR3 is TGTGCCAGCAGCTCGGACGCGTCCTACGAGCAGTACTTC. It specifies CASSSDASYEQYF.

This clonotype was seen at least ten times. The V and J genes are TRBV6-1 and TRBJ2-7; the match to TRBD1 covers 7 bases. Trimming took 4 bases from V and 2 from J; bases not matched to a gene: 11. The CDR3 totals 16 residues. Germline values: CDR1 MNHNS, CDR2 SASEGT. In nucleotides, the CDR3 is TGTGCCAGCAGTGGACCACCCGGGACAGTAACCTACGAGCAGTACTTC. Translating gives CASSGPPGTVTYEQYF.

This clonotype was observed at least ten times. J is TRBJ1-1 and V is TRBV6-6, with 8 nucleotides matching TRBD1. Germline CDR1 and CDR2: MNHNY and SVGAGI (reference sequence). This CDR3 has 15 residues. The J segment lost 2 bases and the V segment lost 2 bases, leaving 4 bases of the junction unmatched. The CDR3 protein is CASSYPGTGNTEAFF. In DNA form, the CDR3 reads TGTGCCAGCAGTTACCCAGGGACAGGCAACACTGAAGCTTTCTTT.

For this clonotype: This may be a read error: a much more frequent sequence differs by one nucleotide. In DNA, the CDR3 is TGTGCCAGCAGGTCGGGGGGGACATCCTACAATGAGCAGTACTTC. As protein: CASRSGGTSYNEQYF. The J gene is TRBJ2-1, the V gene TRBV27; 8 positions agree with TRBD2. The DNA end is a closer match to TRBJ2-7, so the J assignment may be wrong. CDR3 size: 15 residues. The germline gives CDR1 MNHEY, CDR2 SMNVEV (reference sequence).